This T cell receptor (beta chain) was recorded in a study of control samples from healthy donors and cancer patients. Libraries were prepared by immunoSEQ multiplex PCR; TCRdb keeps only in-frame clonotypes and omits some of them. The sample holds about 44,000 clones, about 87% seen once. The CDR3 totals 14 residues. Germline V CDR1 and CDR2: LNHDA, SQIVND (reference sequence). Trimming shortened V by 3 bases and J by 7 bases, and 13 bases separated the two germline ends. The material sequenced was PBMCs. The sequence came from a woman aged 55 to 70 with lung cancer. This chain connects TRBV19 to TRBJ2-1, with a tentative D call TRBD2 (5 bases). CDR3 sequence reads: CASSMRLARNEQFF. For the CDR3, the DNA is TGTGCCAGTAGTATGAGGCTAGCTAGAAATGAGCAGTTCTTC.